A selection of T cell receptor beta chains follows, all from one sample in a study of blood T cell repertoires in COVID-19. Measured with immunoSEQ multiplex PCR; TCRdb has only the in-frame clones, and not every one. Here the sample spans approximately 150,000 clones, roughly 88% being singletons. The sample was PBMCs or T cells enriched from blood (not recorded which). The receptors shown here come from a man aged 65 to 85 who had been exposed to COVID-19. CDR3s include the opening cysteine and the closing phenylalanine or tryptophan.

V	J	CDR3
TRBV5-5	TRBJ1-1	CASSLSLRDTEAFF
TRBV5-6	TRBJ1-5	CASSRAGGAQHF
TRBV6-5	TRBJ2-1	CATRGGALNEQFF
TRBV9	TRBJ1-1	CASSFRLHTEAFF
TRBV5-1	TRBJ1-2	CASSLATGGEGYTF
TRBV6-5	TRBJ2-2	CASSIASSGGGELFF
TRBV9	TRBJ1-2	CASSAPSIYGYTF
TRBV7-2	TRBJ1-3	CASSLVRGPGNTIYF
TRBV2	TRBJ2-7	CASSEPFSYEQYF
TRBV2	TRBJ1-1	CASSEGGGKNTEAFF
TRBV7-2	TRBJ1-2	CASSFVSPGAGGYTF
TRBV12-3/TRBV12-4	TRBJ2-3	CASSLRGVDTQYF
TRBV2	TRBJ2-4	CASRAGTSAKNIQYF
TRBV28	TRBJ2-7	CASSPTGTETREQYF
TRBV7-6	TRBJ2-2	CASSSSNTGELFF
TRBV7-2	TRBJ1-3	CASSLGRGLGNTIYF
TRBV29-1	TRBJ1-2	CSVVGDSIANYGYTF
TRBV28	TRBJ1-3	CASTTGGGNTIYF
TRBV19	TRBJ2-7	CASRRGGQDPLEQYF
TRBV5-4	TRBJ1-6	CASSRTGPNSPLHF
TRBV9	TRBJ2-1	CASSVELSGSVSYNEQFF
TRBV11-3	TRBJ2-1	CASSFSKTSGTYNEQFF
TRBV28	TRBJ1-2	CASSPGGELWGYTF
TRBV6-1	TRBJ1-4	CASSELSRGGGWNEKLFF
TRBV3-1/TRBV3-2	TRBJ2-3	CASSPQRRGGVRVRTDTQYF
TRBV6-5	TRBJ1-2	CASSSLGGGNYGYTF
TRBV6-1	TRBJ2-2	CASSETGSGELFF
TRBV6-5	TRBJ2-5	CASRGWGVLTAQYF
TRBV28	TRBJ1-1	CASSEYRGRNTEAFF
TRBV24-1	TRBJ2-3	CATSDRGRGTQYF
TRBV5-1	TRBJ2-3	CASSLSTRLTDTQYF
TRBV4-1	TRBJ2-3	CASSQEGAGWGTDTQYF
TRBV7-9	TRBJ1-2	CASSLIPGDHYGYTF
TRBV19	TRBJ2-6	CASSRRLAGESPGANVLTF
TRBV11-2	TRBJ2-1	CASSLAPGTVYNEQFF
TRBV27	TRBJ2-5	CASSTGTSGSETQYF
TRBV28	TRBJ2-1	CASRGPRDSYNEQFF
TRBV19	TRBJ1-4	CASSVRQGNEKLFF
TRBV15	TRBJ2-7	CATSRDGDSGPYEQYF
TRBV6-5	TRBJ2-1	CASFYDRLGNEQFF
TRBV7-2	TRBJ2-3	CASSLGTSGIPTDTQYF
TRBV7-9	TRBJ1-2	CASSSTGLKNYGYTF
TRBV28	TRBJ1-2	CASSTGRTGYTF
TRBV7-2	TRBJ1-2	CASSHWDRVYTF
TRBV14	TRBJ1-1	CASSRLQGEAFF
TRBV19	TRBJ2-7	CASRTETNLQTGQYF
TRBV11-2	TRBJ2-3	CASSLDAGKDTQYF
TRBV5-6	TRBJ2-5	CASSPRGPGETQYF
TRBV7-2	TRBJ2-3	CASSLIGQGATDTQYF
TRBV7-9	TRBJ2-7	CASSSRSYEQYF
TRBV3-1/TRBV3-2	TRBJ2-1	CASSPSPSSSNEQFF
TRBV30	TRBJ2-7	CAWKEAGGTYEQYF